The sequence of this T cell receptor beta chain was determined in a study of graft-versus-host responses after intestinal transplantation. In the case of this clone: Its antigen remains unidentified.

This CDR3 region has 14 residues. Germline V gene data show CDR1 as MNHNS and CDR2 as SASEGT. Trimming took 2 bases from V and 2 from J; bases not matched to a gene: 3. Generated by immunoSEQ multiplex PCR, the TCRdb table keeps only in-frame clones and is missing some. The repertoire holds 96,000 or so clones, with more than 85% as singletons. The material sequenced was unstimulated CD4+ T cells sorted from spleen or lymph node cells, taken before intestinal transplant. The rearrangement links TRBV6-1 to TRBJ2-7; TRBD1 matches 7 bases. The sequence was collected from a human donor who received an intestinal transplant. CDR3 loop: CASSENTGAYEQYF. CDR3 DNA sequence: TGTGCCAGCAGTGAAAATACAGGGGCCTACGAGCAGTACTTC.